This TCR beta chain was observed in a study of T cell changes during pregnancy in multiple sclerosis. The protocol was immunoSEQ multiplex PCR, while the TCRdb copy is restricted to in-frame clones and leaves out a portion. The sample shows roughly 88,000 clones, roughly 90% of them seen only once. The sample in question was peripheral blood, obtained in the first trimester of pregnancy. The source is a female donor with multiple sclerosis, enrolled in a pregnancy study.

This chain's CDR3 is CAISEGAGNTGELFF. CDR3 sequence (DNA): TGTGCCATCAGTGAAGGGGCCGGGAACACCGGGGAGCTGTTTTTT. The rearrangement links TRBV10-3 to TRBJ2-2, with TRBD1 as a possible D gene (5 bases). This CDR3 comprises 15 residues. CDR1 is ENHRY and CDR2 is SYGVKD in the germline V gene. V was cut by 3 bases and J by 1 base, with 9 bases left in between.